Listed below are T cell receptor beta chains from one sample, sequenced in a study of CD8 T cells in ankylosing spondylitis. TCRdb re-called the 5' RACE reads with MiXCR, one entry per CDR3 protein. This table has under 300,000 distinct CDR3 sequences, 7.5% to 9% appearing once. Sequencing was performed on blood, either unsorted or a sorted T cell fraction (not recorded which). The receptors were sampled from a male donor with ankylosing spondylitis or in good health (not recorded which). Each CDR3 is given with its conserved first and last residue. A D gene is named only where the DNA matches it firmly. The size of a clone is reported for some rows only, either as once, few or many, or as a class for expanded clones.

d_call | clone_size | j_call | v_call | cdr3_aa | cdr3_nt
TRBD1 | many | TRBJ2-5 | TRBV18 | CASSPDRGIQTQYF | TGTGCCAGCTCACCCGACAGGGGGATTCAGACCCAGTACTTC
- | - | TRBJ1-1 | TRBV30 | CASAPGRSNTEAFF | TGTGCCTCCGCGCCAGGGAGGAGTAACACTGAAGCTTTCTTT
- | few | TRBJ2-1 | TRBV12-3/TRBV12-4 | CASSPATSYNEQFF | TGTGCCAGCAGTCCCGCGACTAGCTACAATGAGCAGTTCTTC
TRBD1 | many | TRBJ1-1 | TRBV4-3 | CASSQETGGGSTEAFF | TGCGCCAGCAGCCAAGAAACAGGGGGCGGGAGCACTGAAGCTTTCTTT
- | many | TRBJ1-2 | TRBV20-1 | CSAPTGKGGYGYTF | TGCAGTGCGCCAACAGGGAAGGGAGGCTATGGCTACACCTTC
- | - | TRBJ1-4 | TRBV12-3/TRBV12-4 | CASSLRDPNEKLFF | TGTGCCAGCAGTTTGCGGGATCCTAATGAAAAACTGTTTTTT
- | many | TRBJ1-5 | TRBV5-1 | CASSLGGVESNQPQHF | TGCGCCAGCAGCTTGGGAGGGGTTGAGAGCAATCAGCCCCAGCATTTT
TRBD1 | many | TRBJ2-1 | TRBV7-8 | CASSLGRTGDNEQFF | TGTGCCAGCAGCTTAGGGAGGACAGGGGACAATGAGCAGTTCTTC
- | - | TRBJ2-7 | TRBV7-6 | CASSPRGYSYEQYF | TGTGCCAGCAGCCCGCGGGGTTACTCCTACGAGCAGTACTTC
- | many | TRBJ2-1 | TRBV6-1 | CASRILGRRDNEQFF | TGTGCCAGCAGGATCCTCGGGAGAAGGGACAATGAGCAGTTCTTC
TRBD2 | few | TRBJ2-1 | TRBV7-3 | CASSLLPSGSSYNEQFF | TGTGCCAGCAGCTTACTTCCTAGCGGGAGCTCCTACAATGAGCAGTTCTTC
- | few | TRBJ2-1 | TRBV19 | CASSIVRGLGEQFF | TGTGCCAGTAGTATAGTTAGGGGACTGGGAGAGCAGTTCTTC
- | many | TRBJ1-2 | TRBV6-2/TRBV6-3 | CASRLGYGYTF | TGTGCCAGCAGGCTTGGCTATGGCTACACCTTC
- | few | TRBJ2-1 | TRBV30 | CAWGNNEQFF | TGTGCCTGGGGTAACAATGAGCAGTTCTTC
TRBD1 | many | TRBJ2-7 | TRBV20-1 | CSATDRPTYEQYF | TGCAGTGCTACGGACAGGCCTACCTACGAGCAGTACTTC
- | many | TRBJ2-2 | TRBV4-3 | CASSQEYYSNTGELFF | TGCGCCAGCAGCCAAGAATACTATTCCAACACCGGGGAGCTGTTTTTT
- | many | TRBJ1-2 | TRBV5-1 | CASSLGSDFRGYTF | -
- | few | TRBJ1-1 | TRBV29-1 | CSVGGPSTANTEAFF | TGCAGCGTTGGGGGACCTTCGACAGCCAACACTGAAGCTTTCTTT
- | - | TRBJ1-6 | TRBV19 | CASTTSSYNSPLHF | TGTGCCAGTACCACGAGCTCCTATAATTCACCCCTCCACTTT
- | - | TRBJ2-7 | TRBV12-3/TRBV12-4 | CDSTPGQGPYERYF | TGTGACAGCACCCCTGGGCAGGGGCCCTACGAGCGGTACTTC
TRBD2 | many | TRBJ2-1 | TRBV7-9 | CASSLVASGPYNEQFF | TGTGCCAGCAGCTTAGTTGCTAGCGGGCCCTACAATGAGCAGTTCTTC
- | - | TRBJ2-2 | TRBV7-2 | CASSATGSRSAGELFF | TGTGCCAGCAGCGCGACGGGGAGTAGGAGCGCCGGGGAGCTGTTTTTT
TRBD1 | many | TRBJ1-2 | TRBV7-2 | CASSLGRDSLYGGYGYTF | TGTGCCAGCAGCTTAGGGCGGGACAGCCTCTACGGGGGCTATGGCTACACCTTC
- | many | TRBJ1-5 | TRBV19 | CASSTTGQGRRPQHF | TGTGCCAGTAGTACAACGGGGCAGGGGCGAAGGCCCCAGCATTTT
- | - | TRBJ1-5 | TRBV11-2 | CASSPTRGGKGQPQHF | TGTGCCAGCAGCCCTACCCGGGGGGGGAAGGGTCAGCCCCAGCATTTT
- | - | TRBJ2-3 | TRBV6-1 | CASRGGSTAPDTQYF | TGTGCCAGCCGCGGGGGCTCGACGGCCCCAGATACGCAGTATTTT
- | many | TRBJ2-3 | TRBV7-8 | CASSARRLASTDTQYF | TGTGCCAGCAGCGCTAGACGGCTAGCGAGCACAGATACGCAGTATTTT
- | many | TRBJ2-1 | TRBV28 | CASRGQGGINEQFF | TGTGCCAGCCGGGGGCAGGGAGGAATAAATGAGCAGTTCTTC
- | - | TRBJ2-2 | TRBV3-1 | CASRDGTPGRHTGELFF | TGTGCCAGCAGGGACGGGACTCCCGGTAGGCACACCGGGGAGCTGTTTTTT
- | many | TRBJ1-5 | TRBV5-1 | CASSSWGGPREPQHF | TGCGCCAGCAGCTCCTGGGGGGGCCCGAGGGAGCCCCAGCATTTT
- | few | TRBJ2-3 | TRBV7-9 | CASSKRSTDTQYF | TGTGCCAGCAGTAAACGGAGTACAGATACGCAGTATTTT
TRBD1 | many | TRBJ1-5 | TRBV7-9 | CASAGPGGDQPQHF | TGTGCCAGCGCCGGTCCAGGGGGCGATCAGCCCCAGCATTTT
TRBD1 | many | TRBJ1-2 | TRBV4-1 | CASGIGTDYGYTF | TGCGCCAGCGGAATCGGGACAGACTATGGCTACACCTTC
- | many | TRBJ1-1 | TRBV6-2/TRBV6-3 | CASSPSGQGNTEAFF | TGTGCCAGCAGTCCCTCTGGGCAGGGAAACACTGAAGCTTTCTTT
TRBD2 | - | TRBJ2-3 | TRBV20-1 | CSARAPGLLAGIPSTDTQYF | TGCAGTGCTCGAGCGCCGGGTTTGCTAGCGGGTATTCCTAGCACAGATACGCAGTATTTT
TRBD1 | many | TRBJ2-2 | TRBV20-1 | CSASGTGDTGELFF | TGCAGTGCTTCCGGGACAGGGGACACCGGGGAGCTGTTTTTT
- | many | TRBJ2-3 | TRBV25-1 | CASSDVGSSADTQYF | TGTGCCAGCAGTGATGTGGGGAGCAGTGCAGATACGCAGTATTTT
TRBD2 | few | TRBJ2-7 | TRBV20-1 | CCATRTGTSGSYEQYF | TGCTGTGCTACCAGAACCGGGACTAGCGGATCCTACGAGCAGTACTTC
- | many | TRBJ1-2 | TRBV12-3/TRBV12-4 | CASSFSLYGYTF | TGTGCCAGCAGTTTTTCGCTCTATGGCTACACCTTC
TRBD2 | many | TRBJ2-1 | TRBV6-2/TRBV6-3 | CASSYALAGWNEQFF | TGTGCCAGCAGTTATGCACTAGCGGGTTGGAATGAGCAGTTCTTC
- | few | TRBJ2-1 | TRBV7-6 | CASSEHIAGGQLVDEQFF | TGTGCCAGCAGCGAGCATATTGCGGGGGGACAGTTAGTCGATGAGCAGTTCTTC
- | - | TRBJ2-1 | TRBV12-3/TRBV12-4 | CASSLRVGYNEQFF | TGTGCCAGCAGTTTAAGAGTTGGCTACAATGAGCAGTTCTTC
TRBD2 | few | TRBJ2-7 | TRBV6-1 | CASSVTGRDEQYF | TGTGCCAGCAGTGTTACGGGGAGGGATGAGCAGTACTTC
- | few | TRBJ2-7 | TRBV2 | CASSNGYEQYF | TGTGCCAGCAGCAACGGCTACGAGCAGTACTTC
- | many | TRBJ2-3 | TRBV5-1 | CASSLERSDRRTDTQYF | TGCGCCAGCAGCTTGGAAAGGTCGGACCGTCGGACAGATACGCAGTATTTT